This T cell receptor beta chain was sequenced during a study of metastatic and nonmetastatic thyroid tumors. Study context: It was across blood and tumor or nodule tissue from malignant and benign thyroid patients that repertoires were compared.

From germline, CDR1 is MDHEN and CDR2 SYDVKM. The CDR3 has 13 amino acids. V was cut by 6 bases and J by 5 bases, with 11 bases left in between. Authors' data handling: CDR3 was compared across clinicopathological groups, and the resulting differences were used to build a distant-metastasis classifier for papillary thyroid cancer. TCRdb re-processed the PCR reads through MiXCR. The V and J calls were determined by TCRdb, not by the authors. This table has tens of thousands of clones, around 25% appearing once. Study-level results: Versus benign nodules, malignant thyroid tumors reportedly had significantly higher TCR beta diversity, in blood and tumor.

This clone was seen many times. Its target is not known. Each patient came to thyroid surgery without any prior treatment (of any kind). Sequencing was performed on blood. The chain links TRBV28 to TRBJ1-5, with unresolved D. The receptor was derived from a female donor with papillary thyroid cancer or a benign thyroid nodule (not recorded which). Some clones in this sample may be carry-over from other donors' samples. CDR3 residues: CASRRSADQPQHF. CDR3 sequence (DNA): TGTGCCAGCAGACGGTCGGCGGATCAGCCCCAGCATTTT. Together with reference TRBV28 and TRBJ1-5, the CDR3 gives the full variable domain: DVKVTQSSRYLVKRTGEKVFLECVQDMDHENMFWYRQDPGLGLRLIYFSYDVKMKEKGDIPEGYSVSREKKERFSLILESASTNQTSMYLCASRRSADQPQHFGDGTRLSIL.